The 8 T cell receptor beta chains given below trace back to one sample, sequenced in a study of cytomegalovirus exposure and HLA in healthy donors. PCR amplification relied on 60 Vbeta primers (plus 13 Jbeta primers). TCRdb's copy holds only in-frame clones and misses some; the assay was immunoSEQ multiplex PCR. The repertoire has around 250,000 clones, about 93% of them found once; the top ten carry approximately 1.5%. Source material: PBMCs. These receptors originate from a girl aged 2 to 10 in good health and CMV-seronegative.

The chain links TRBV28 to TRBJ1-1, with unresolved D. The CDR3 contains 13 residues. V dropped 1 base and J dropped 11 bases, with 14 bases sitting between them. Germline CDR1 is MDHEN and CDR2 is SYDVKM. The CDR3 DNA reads TGTGCCAGCAGTTTATTGGGCAGCCCGAGCGCTTTCTTT. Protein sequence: CASSLLGSPSAFF.

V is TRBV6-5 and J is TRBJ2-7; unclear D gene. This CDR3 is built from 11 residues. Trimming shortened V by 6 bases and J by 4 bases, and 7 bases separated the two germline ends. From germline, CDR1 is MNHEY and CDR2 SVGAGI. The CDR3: CASSSPYEQYF. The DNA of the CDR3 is TGTGCCAGCAGCTCTCCGTACGAGCAGTACTTC.

The CDR3: CASSQESAGGPTDTQYF. The CDR3 DNA is TGCGCCAGCAGCCAGGAATCAGCGGGAGGGCCGACAGATACGCAGTATTTT. The chain combines TRBV4-1 with TRBJ2-3; 10 bases fit TRBD2. This CDR3 contains 17 residues. Germline V gives CDR1 MGHRA, CDR2 YSYEKL. Losses at the gene ends were 3 bases for V and 3 bases for J; bases not matched to a gene: 9.

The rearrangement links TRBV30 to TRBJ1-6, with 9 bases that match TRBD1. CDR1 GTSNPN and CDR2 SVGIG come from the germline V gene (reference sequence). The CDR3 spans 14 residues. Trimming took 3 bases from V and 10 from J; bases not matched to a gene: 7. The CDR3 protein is CAWRRRDRDSPLHF. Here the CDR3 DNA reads TGTGCCTGGAGACGAAGGGACAGGGACTCACCCCTCCACTTT.

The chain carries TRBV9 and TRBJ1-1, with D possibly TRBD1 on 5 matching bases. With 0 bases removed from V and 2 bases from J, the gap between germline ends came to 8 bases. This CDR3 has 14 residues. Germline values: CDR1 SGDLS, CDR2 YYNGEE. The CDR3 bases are TGTGCCAGCAGCGTAGTTTGGGGCAACACTGAAGCTTTCTTT. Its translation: CASSVVWGNTEAFF.

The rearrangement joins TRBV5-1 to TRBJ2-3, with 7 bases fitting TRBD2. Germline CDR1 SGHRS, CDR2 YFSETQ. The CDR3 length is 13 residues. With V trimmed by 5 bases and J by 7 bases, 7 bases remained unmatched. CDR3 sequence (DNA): TGCGCCAGCAGGTTTAGGGAGGGAAATACGCAGTATTTT. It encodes CASRFREGNTQYF.

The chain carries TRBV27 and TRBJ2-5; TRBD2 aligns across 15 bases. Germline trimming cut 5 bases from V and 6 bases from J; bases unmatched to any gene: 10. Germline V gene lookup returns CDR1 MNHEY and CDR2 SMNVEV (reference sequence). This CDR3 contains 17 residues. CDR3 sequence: CASSPRTSGRVGKTQYF. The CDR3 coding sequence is TGTGCCAGCAGTCCACGGACTAGCGGGAGGGTCGGAAAGACCCAGTACTTC.

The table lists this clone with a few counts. This CDR3 is CATTDRSRNTIYF. The CDR3 DNA sequence: TGTGCCACGACGGACAGGAGTAGAAACACCATATATTTT. The V and J genes are TRBV10-3 and TRBJ1-3; 7 bases agree with TRBD1. V lost 10 bases, J lost 5 bases, and 8 bases stayed unmatched. CDR1 ENHRY and CDR2 SYGVKD come from the germline V gene. The length of the CDR3 is 13 residues.